The clone carrying this T cell receptor (beta chain) was seen a few times. The antigen is not known. This entry belongs to a study of regulatory T cells in long-lasting Graves disease. Study-level information: Over 5 years on antithyroid drugs plus positive TSH receptor antibodies marked Graves' disease as persistent. Study-level points and caveats: It is possible that accuracy was reduced by the small size of the sample. The study examined only peripheral blood, not thyroid tissue.

Time point given: persistent/refractory GD, antithyroid drugs over 5 years with positive TRAb. Making the TCR library involved RNA that had been extracted from PBMCs. Arm-PCR of CDR3 regions with iRepertoire HTBI primers generated TCR beta libraries. Using its own MiXCR run on the multiplex PCR reads, TCRdb lists one record per CDR3 protein. This table has more than 300,000 distinct CDR3 sequences, around 20% appearing once. The receptor was derived from a female donor with Graves disease. The specimen comprised peripheral blood mononuclear cells (PBMCs), sampled when the disease was refractory, from a patient treated with antithyroid drugs.

In DNA form, the CDR3 reads TGTGCCAGCAGACCGTCGGGTGGCGAGCAGTACTTC. This gives the protein CASRPSGGEQYF. The chain is built from TRBV6-2 or TRBV6-3 and TRBJ2-7; no firm D call. This CDR3 region has 12 residues. V was cut by 6 bases and J by 6 bases, with 12 bases left in between. CDR1 is MNHEY and CDR2 is SVGEGT in the germline V gene.